The 19 T cell receptor beta chains given below trace back to one sample, sequenced in a study of CD8 T cells in Susac syndrome. RNA in amounts of about 0.5 to 1 ug was reverse transcribed with random hexamers. MiXCR was run by TCRdb on the immunoSEQ multiplex PCR reads, yielding one entry per CDR3 protein. The sample lists 180,000 or so distinct CDR3 sequences, around 94% occurring once. Specimen: CD4+ T cells from PBMCs. All receptors come from a human donor in good health.

The chain employs TRBV18 and TRBJ1-1, with D maybe TRBD1 (5 bases). V lost 7 bases, J lost 6 bases, and 15 bases lay in between. The CDR3 sequence is 13 residues long. Germline CDR1 reads KGHSH; CDR2 reads LQKENI. The CDR3 nucleotides read TGTGCCAGCTTCAGCGGGGCGGATCCTGAAGCTTTCTTT. Its protein is CASFSGADPEAFF.

V and J are TRBV5-4 and TRBJ2-3; 10 nucleotides line up with TRBD1. Germline CDR1 and CDR2: SGHNT and YYREEE (reference sequence). CDR3 length: 14 residues. The trim removed 7 bases at V and 5 bases at J, leaving 7 bases unmatched. This CDR3 reads CASSPDRGLDTQYF. CDR3 in DNA: TGTGCCAGCTCGCCGGACAGGGGGTTAGATACGCAGTATTTT.

The gene calls are TRBV6-6 and TRBJ2-1; no definite D call. V shed 5 bases and J shed 9 bases, with 8 bases lying between them. The CDR3 consists of 11 residues. Germline values: CDR1 MNHNY, CDR2 SVGAGI (reference sequence). Here the CDR3 DNA reads TGTGCCAGCAGTCCAGCCGTTGAGCAGTTCTTC. Translated, it gives CASSPAVEQFF.

This rearrangement joins TRBV7-9 to TRBJ1-2; 7 bases fit TRBD1. Germline CDR1 SEHNR, CDR2 FQNEAQ (reference sequence). The junction had 6 bases not matched to a gene; V was cut back by 8 bases and J by 0 bases. CDR3 size: 14 residues. The CDR3 bases are TGTGCCAGCGCTGGGACAGCATCTAACTATGGCTACACCTTC. Residues: CASAGTASNYGYTF.

The chain couples TRBV12-3 or TRBV12-4 to TRBJ1-2; 8 nucleotides align to TRBD1. The V and J ends lost 8 bases and 8 bases, in that order; junction bases with no gene match: 7. The CDR3 runs 12 residues. DNA for the CDR3: TGTGCCAGCTCAGGACAGGGAAGAGGCTACACCTTC. It specifies CASSGQGRGYTF.

This chain connects TRBV6-6 to TRBJ1-2; 8 bases align to TRBD1. The CDR3 covers 14 residues. Germline V gene data show CDR1 as MNHNY and CDR2 as SVGAGI (reference sequence). V lost 8 bases to trimming and J lost 4 bases; unmatched junction nucleotides: 9. The CDR3 nucleotides are TGTGCCAGCGGATCAGGGGGCGCCCTCTATGGCTACACCTTC. Protein: CASGSGGALYGYTF.

This clonotype was detected only a few times. CDR3 DNA sequence: TGTGCCAGTAGTCCCGGGGGGGCGGCAGATACGCAGTATTTT. It yields the protein CASSPGGAADTQYF. The chain combines TRBV19 with TRBJ2-3, with 8 bases lining up with TRBD2. The CDR3 runs 14 residues. Germline CDR1 and CDR2: LNHDA and SQIVND (reference sequence). V gave up 5 bases and J gave up 4 bases; unmatched junction bases: 5. The variable domain in full, completed from reference TRBV19 and TRBJ2-3, reads DGGITQSPKYLFRKEGQNVTLSCEQNLNHDAMYWYRQDPGQGLRLIYYSQIVNDFQKGDIAEGYSVSREKKESFPLTVTSAQKNPTAFYLCASSPGGAADTQYFGPGTRLTVL.

The chain is built from TRBV27 and TRBJ1-5; 10 positions match TRBD1. CDR3 size: 12 residues. The germline V gene has CDR1 MNHEY and CDR2 SMNVEV (reference sequence). The ends lost 8 bases at V and 7 bases at J; junction bases unmatched: 2. Here the CDR3 reads CASGDRGQPQHF. The CDR3 coding sequence is TGTGCCAGCGGGGACAGGGGACAGCCCCAGCATTTT.

The chain employs TRBV12-3 or TRBV12-4 and TRBJ2-5; no clear D. Trimming took off 6 bases at V and 4 bases at J, with 15 bases between the two ends. This CDR3 comprises 14 residues. This CDR3 is CASSRRRPPETQYF. The CDR3 region has the DNA TGTGCCAGCAGCCGGCGACGGCCGCCAGAGACCCAGTACTTC.

This sequence joins TRBV27 and TRBJ2-7; D gene ambiguous. Germline CDR1 is MNHEY and CDR2 is SMNVEV (reference sequence). Trimming cost V 5 bases and J 2 bases, with 7 bases left between them. The CDR3 runs 12 residues. The DNA for the CDR3 is TGTGCCAGCAGTCCTCGTCCCTACGAGCAGTACTTC. The encoded protein is CASSPRPYEQYF.

V gene TRBV3-1 combines with J gene TRBJ2-1; D is undetermined. This CDR3 comprises 12 residues. V was shortened by 4 bases and J by 7 bases, with 8 bases between the two germline ends. Germline V lookup: CDR1 LGHDT, CDR2 YNNKEL (reference sequence). Here the CDR3 DNA reads TGTGCCAGCAGCCCCGGATTTAATGAGCAGTTCTTC. Its protein product is CASSPGFNEQFF.

The chain combines TRBV6-5 with TRBJ1-6; D is uncertain. Per germline, CDR1 MNHEY and CDR2 SVGAGI. The CDR3 is 16 residues long. V lost 0 bases to trimming and J lost 8 bases, with 14 bases between them. The CDR3 bases are TGTGCCAGCAGTTACTCGGTAGGGCTCGGGGATTCACCCCTCCACTTT. Encoded protein: CASSYSVGLGDSPLHF.

The V and J genes are TRBV5-1 and TRBJ2-7, with D perhaps matching TRBD2 (5 bases). Germline V lookup: CDR1 SGHRS, CDR2 YFSETQ. The CDR3 is made up of 14 amino acids. The V gene lost 4 bases and the J gene lost 1 base, with 12 bases spanning the gap. CDR3 region: CASSTEGISYEQYF. The CDR3 bases are TGCGCCAGCAGCACTGAGGGTATATCCTACGAGCAGTACTTC.

The chain couples TRBV4-1 to TRBJ1-1; 10 nucleotides align to TRBD1. This CDR3 is built from 15 residues. The germline gives CDR1 MGHRA, CDR2 YSYEKL. Trimming at V came to 5 bases and at J to 1 base, leaving 4 bases not matched to a gene. DNA for the CDR3: TGCGCCAGCAGCGGACGACAGGGGGCGAACACTGAAGCTTTCTTT. It is translated as CASSGRQGANTEAFF.

This chain connects TRBV20-1 to TRBJ2-1; 8 bases line up with TRBD2. The CDR3 spans 15 residues. Germline trimming cut 3 bases from V and 7 bases from J; bases unmatched to any gene: 11. The germline V gene has CDR1 DFQATT and CDR2 SNEGSKA (reference sequence). The CDR3 DNA is TGCAGTGCTAGCCCCGGCGGCACGGGGGGGAATGAGCAGTTCTTC. It is translated as CSASPGGTGGNEQFF.

J is TRBJ1-2 and V is TRBV4-2; TRBD1 is a possible D gene (5 bases). CDR1 is LGHNA and CDR2 is YNFKEQ in the germline V gene. The CDR3 covers 14 residues. Trimming took 5 bases from V and 3 from J, leaving 13 bases between them. The CDR3 coding sequence is TGTGCCAGCAGCTCGGGACGGGGCGACTATGGCTACACCTTC. Amino acids: CASSSGRGDYGYTF.

This chain connects TRBV7-8 to TRBJ2-3; D perhaps matches TRBD2 (7 bases). Germline values: CDR1 SGHVS, CDR2 FQNEAQ. Trimming shortened V by 4 bases and J by 5 bases, and 16 bases separated the two germline ends. This CDR3 region has 15 residues. CDR3 amino acids: CASSYSGGARDTQYF. DNA of the CDR3: TGTGCCAGCAGCTACAGTGGGGGGGCAAGAGATACGCAGTATTTT.

The chain carries TRBV18 and TRBJ2-7, with TRBD1 matching over 9 bases. The CDR3 totals 15 residues. Losses at the gene ends were 3 bases for V and 0 bases for J; bases not matched to a gene: 3. Germline V gene sequence: CDR1 KGHSH, CDR2 LQKENI. This CDR3 is CASSPRDRASYEQYF. The DNA for the CDR3 is TGTGCCAGCTCACCCCGGGACAGGGCCTCCTACGAGCAGTACTTC.

The chain has TRBV20-1 and TRBJ1-1; no clear D gene. With 0 bases removed from V and 2 bases from J, the gap between germline ends came to 13 bases. This CDR3 comprises 15 residues. Germline CDR1 DFQATT, CDR2 SNEGSKA (reference sequence). The CDR3 DNA reads TGCAGTGCTAGAGATTCTCGGCAGCCAAACACTGAAGCTTTCTTT. Its translation is CSARDSRQPNTEAFF.